This T cell receptor beta chain appears in the sequencing data of a study of control samples from healthy donors and cancer patients. After removal of 4 bases from V and 4 bases from J, the junction contained 4 bases not matched to a gene. Germline V lookup: CDR1 SQVTM, CDR2 ANQGSEA. There are 14 residues in the CDR3. Profiling relied on immunoSEQ multiplex PCR, and the TCRdb table lists in-frame clones only, not all of them. Of around 130,000 clones listed, about 95% are singletons. The clonotype comes from a man in his thirties or forties in good health. The sample taken for sequencing was blood. The genes are TRBV29-1 and TRBJ1-2, with 12 bases that match TRBD1. CDR3 loop: CSVGGQGAFYGYTF. In nucleotides, the CDR3 is TGCAGCGTTGGGGGACAGGGGGCTTTCTATGGCTACACCTTC.